The rows below give T cell receptor beta chains drawn from one sample of a study of blood T cell repertoires in COVID-19. Assay used: immunoSEQ multiplex PCR; TCRdb lists only in-frame clones, some missing. This sample has 150,000 to 200,000 clones; roughly 70% occur once, and the top ten carry less than 3%. The sequenced sample consisted of peripheral blood. The receptors were gathered from a woman older than 75 with acute or convalescent COVID-19. CDR3s include the opening cysteine and the closing phenylalanine or tryptophan. The D gene is left open where the match is weak. Part of the rows lack a size; the others show once, few, many or a class for expanded clones.

V,D,size,J,CDR3,DNA
TRBV9,-,-,TRBJ1-2,CASSANLQGYYGYTF,TGTGCCAGCAGCGCGAACTTACAGGGTTACTATGGCTACACCTTC
TRBV19,TRBD1,once,TRBJ1-5,CASRGRQGLNNQPQHF,TGTGCCAGTAGGGGTCGACAGGGACTGAACAATCAGCCCCAGCATTTT
TRBV19,-,-,TRBJ2-7,CASSIADLSYEQYF,TGTGCCAGTAGTATAGCGGACTTATCCTACGAGCAGTACTTC
TRBV5-1,-,once,TRBJ1-2,CASSLGQYYGYTF,TGCGCCAGCAGCTTGGGACAGTACTATGGCTACACCTTC
TRBV18,-,-,TRBJ1-1,CASSPQGDTEAFF,TGTGCCAGCTCACCACAAGGGGATACTGAAGCTTTCTTT
TRBV3-1/TRBV3-2,-,-,TRBJ2-2,CASSQAGVYTGELFF,TGTGCCAGCAGCCAAGCGGGAGTTTATACCGGGGAGCTGTTTTTT
TRBV5-1,TRBD2,-,TRBJ2-3,CASSPRAGGSDTQYF,TGCGCCAGCAGCCCAAGAGCGGGAGGCTCAGATACGCAGTATTTT
TRBV11-3,TRBD2,-,TRBJ2-1,CASSSAAGEFYNEQFF,TGTGCCAGCAGCTCCGCAGCGGGAGAATTCTACAATGAGCAGTTCTTC
TRBV28,-,-,TRBJ1-3,CASSLDPGGGNTIYF,TGTGCCAGCAGTCTGGACCCGGGGGGTGGAAACACCATATATTTT
TRBV6-5,-,few,TRBJ2-7,CASTWGDEEYF,TGTGCCAGCACCTGGGGGGACGAGGAGTACTTC
TRBV10-1,-,-,TRBJ2-2,CASSVRTNTGELFF,TGCGCCAGCAGTGTCAGGACGAACACCGGGGAGCTGTTTTTT
TRBV6-5,-,-,TRBJ2-1,CASSYSPEGDEQFF,TGTGCCAGCAGTTACTCACCGGAGGGCGATGAGCAGTTCTTC
TRBV6-2/TRBV6-3,TRBD1,-,TRBJ2-1,CASSSRDRALLSSYNEQFF,TGTGCCAGCAGTTCCCGGGACAGGGCACTCTTAAGCTCCTACAATGAGCAGTTCTTC
TRBV6-5,-,-,TRBJ2-7,CASSYQPGTTYEQYF,TGTGCCAGCAGTTACCAGCCCGGGACAACCTACGAGCAGTACTTC
TRBV28,-,-,TRBJ2-5,CASSFKGGWSETQYF,TGTGCCAGCAGTTTTAAAGGGGGTTGGTCGGAGACCCAGTACTTC
TRBV5-1,-,-,TRBJ2-5,CASSLHSKETQYF,TGCGCCAGCAGCTTGCACAGTAAAGAGACCCAGTACTTC
TRBV18,-,-,TRBJ2-7,CASSPPKGLGEQYF,TGTGCCAGCTCACCACCGAAGGGGCTTGGCGAGCAGTACTTC
TRBV5-1,TRBD2,few,TRBJ2-7,CASSSPGLAGQTRTYEQYF,TGCGCCAGCAGCTCACCGGGACTAGCGGGCCAGACAAGGACTTACGAGCAGTACTTC
TRBV5-1,TRBD2,few,TRBJ2-2,CASSVAGGDTGELFF,TGCGCCAGCAGCGTAGCGGGAGGGGACACCGGGGAGCTGTTTTTT
TRBV7-2,TRBD2,-,TRBJ2-2,CASSSLAGASTGELFF,TGTGCCAGCAGCTCGTTAGCGGGGGCGAGCACCGGGGAGCTGTTTTTT